This T cell receptor beta chain was profiled in a study of blood T cell repertoires in COVID-19 (dated by TCRdb to between 2020 and 2021). General notes on the study: The collaborator samples originated in the United States, Italy and Spain and spanned the acute and convalescent phases of COVID-19. Nearly every sample came with metadata listing a de-identified subject ID, COVID-19 status, age in years and sex. Deeply sampled blood TCRbeta repertoires from subjects exposed to, actively infected with, or recovered from COVID-19 were included in the dataset. The repertoires were made available in a free public database intended to serve as a resource for research on the immune response to SARS-CoV-2. Where HLA class I and class II types were available, the types were taken from metadata supplied by the sample provider, not from assay-based typing. Samples were obtained from the ongoing ImmuneRACE study (first 160 participants) and from 950 to 1,500 subjects provided by 6 global collaborators. The prospective study material was composed of cDNA or gDNA derived from T cells, B-cell-depleted T cells, or PBMCs. The paper's findings and limits, for the study overall: The amount of clinical and demographic metadata varied by source and participant and was provided uncurated.

V has 5 bases trimmed and J has 7 bases trimmed; junction bases matching no gene number 16. Reading from cysteine to phenylalanine, the CDR3 counts 17 amino acids. Just the 51-base CDR3 DNA is kept, in frame starting at base 1. For CDR1 and CDR2, the germline V gene (reference sequence) lists LNHDA and SQIVND. As regards this clone: Its antigen is still unknown. Within one base of it there is no much larger clone, and no base qualities were kept.

TCRbeta CDR3 regions were amplified from genomic DNA using the immunoSEQ Assay, a bias-controlled multiplex PCR. As for the original processing: Nucleated cell counts per sample were estimated from amplification of reference gene primers within the assay. To quantify the absolute abundance of each unique TCRbeta CDR3 rearrangement, sequence reads were collapsed and filtered. Productive Simpson clonality was computed per sample as the square root of Simpson's diversity index over productive rearrangements. Entries here come from immuneACCESS through TCRdb and include only in-frame sequences with V and J called. Some clones fail to appear in such tables; in the studies checked, an unresolved V gene covers under half of the shortfall, and the cause of the remainder is unknown. The V and J calls and the clone size are those of that table, but D and trimming were determined from the DNA. The sample table contains roughly 72,000 clones; only one count was recorded for 88% of them. The ten largest clones add up to approximately 46% of the sample.

Each collaborating institution followed its own protocols to collect whole blood in K2EDTA tubes. For TCRbeta analysis, collaborator samples were shipped as frozen whole blood, as isolated PBMCs, or as DNA extracted from either sample type. Recombination linked TRBV19 to TRBJ1-4, and 7 junction bases match TRBD1. Sequenced sample: peripheral blood. The sequence derives from a human donor in a cohort sampled during active COVID-19. Here the CDR3 is given as CASSAGQPRWSGEKLFF. The nucleotides are TGTGCCAGTAGTGCGGGACAGCCTAGATGGTCGGGTGAAAAACTGTTTTTT.